This TCR beta chain was sequenced during a study of T cells in Graves' hyperthyroidism and ophthalmopathy. This clonotype was seen repeatedly, ten times or more. Its specificity is not known. The authors deemed Graves' hyperthyroidism stable absent ophthalmopathy progression within 18 months. Criteria for exclusion of patients were uncontrolled infection, other autoimmune disease, pregnancy or lactation. Using RNA transcripts as the source, TCR beta CDR3 regions were amplified. HTBI primers were the set used in a first-round RT-PCR of the TCR CDR3. TCRdb re-called the multiplex PCR reads with MiXCR, one entry per CDR3 protein. The top ten clones hold around 18% of a sample with about 560,000 distinct CDR3 sequences, approximately 16% of them seen once. Points from the study as a whole: A 13 V-J model separated ophthalmopathy from stable hyperthyroidism. Blood also held most thyroid clonotypes expanded beyond 0.001.

The TCR sequence derives from a woman younger than 30 with Graves' hyperthyroidism. Sequences were obtained from blood.

The CDR3, as DNA: TGTGCCAGCAGCCTCTCTGTCGACAATGAGCAGTTCTTC. This translates into CASSLSVDNEQFF. The rearrangement joins TRBV7-2 to TRBJ2-1; no clear D gene. The CDR3 runs to 13 residues. V was shortened by 5 bases and J by 5 bases, with 10 bases between the two germline ends. From germline, CDR1 is SGHTA and CDR2 FQGNSA.